The entry below describes one T cell receptor beta chain. The time point denotes: persistent/refractory GD, antithyroid drugs over 5 years with positive TRAb. RNA isolated from PBMCs was used to make the TCR library. The CDR3 loop spans 12 amino acids. Germline V CDR1 and CDR2: SNHLY, FYNNEI. Trimming took off 7 bases at V and 3 bases at J, with 10 bases between the two ends. TCR beta libraries were built with iRepertoire HTBI primers and Arm-PCR of CDR3 regions. TCRdb passed the multiplex PCR reads through MiXCR, listing each CDR3 protein once. The data contain about 660,000 distinct CDR3 sequences, about 30% of them singletons. The sample is drawn from a study of regulatory T cells in long-lasting Graves disease.

The sample was peripheral blood mononuclear cells (PBMCs), taken when the disease was refractory, from a patient treated with antithyroid drugs. The receptor was derived from a female donor with Graves disease. This chain links TRBV2 with TRBJ2-7; D might be TRBD1 (5 bases). CDR3 nucleotide sequence: TGTGCCAGCAAAGGGGTCCGCTACGAGCAGTACTTC. Protein sequence: CASKGVRYEQYF. The full variable domain, completed using reference TRBV2 and TRBJ2-7, is EPEVTQTPSHQVTQMGQEVILRCVPISNHLYFYWYRQILGQKVEFLVSFYNNEISEKSEIFDDQFSVERPDGSNFTLKIRSTKLEDSAMYFCASKGVRYEQYFGPGTRLTVT.